This T cell receptor beta chain was documented in a study of CD8 T cells in Susac syndrome. The CDR3 length is 19 residues. Germline-derived CDR1 and CDR2 are SGHRS and YFSETQ. The V and J ends lost 0 bases and 0 bases respectively, with 21 bases between them. The RNA input was roughly 0.45 to 1 ug, and it was reverse transcribed with random hexamers. MiXCR, run by TCRdb on the immunoSEQ multiplex PCR reads, gives a single entry per CDR3 protein. Of some 260,000 distinct CDR3 sequences listed, 80% to 90% are singletons. This chain uses TRBV5-1 with TRBJ1-1; the D is unclear. The sequence derives from a human donor with multiple sclerosis. The sequencing input was CD8+ T cells from PBMCs. CDR3: CASSLAPMTRRGVNTEAFF. The CDR3 DNA reads as TGCGCCAGCAGCTTGGCCCCAATGACCCGCCGGGGTGTGAACACTGAAGCTTTCTTT.